This T cell receptor (beta chain) was identified during a study of T cell repertoires in ileal Crohn's disease. Study-level information: About half of patients got postoperative therapy: under 12 thiopurines, around 20 anti-TNF. Study results and caveats: Every patient over 26.8% clonality showed endoscopic recurrence. Active smokers at surgery had more clonal expansions than non-smokers.

CDR1 GTSNPN and CDR2 SVGIG come from the germline V gene (reference sequence). V was clipped by 2 bases and J by 4 bases; unmatched bases: 10. This CDR3 contains 15 residues. Libraries were prepared by immunoSEQ multiplex PCR; TCRdb keeps only in-frame clonotypes and omits some of them. The data contain roughly 4,000 clones, 60% to 80% of them seen just once; the ten biggest clones take up 8% to 9%. The sample's time point: neoterminal ileum biopsy at postoperative endoscopy, about 6 months after surgery. Patients were adults with ileal or ileocolonic Crohn's disease needing resection. This clone was observed once. The antigen is undetermined.

The sequencing sample was made of ileal tissue. The chain recombines TRBV30 with TRBJ2-5; 7 bases line up with TRBD2. The sequence came from an adult with Crohn's disease. The CDR3 loop reads CAWSFPSGVGETQYF. CDR3 nucleotide sequence: TGTGCCTGGAGTTTCCCTAGCGGCGTGGGAGAGACCCAGTACTTC.